The 9 T cell receptor beta chains below come from one sample, sequenced in a study of CD8 T cells in Susac syndrome. Random-hexamer reverse transcription was applied to roughly 0.45 to 1 ug RNA. TCRdb reprocessed the immunoSEQ multiplex PCR reads with MiXCR, giving one entry per CDR3 protein. Among around 130,000 distinct CDR3 sequences, roughly 94% were seen once, and the ten largest hold approximately 0.12%. Source material: CD4+ T cells from PBMCs. The receptor source for this set is a human donor with multiple sclerosis.

This clonotype was observed once. This chain uses TRBV5-1 with TRBJ2-7, with 10 bases lining up with TRBD2. Germline values: CDR1 SGHRS, CDR2 YFSETQ. V gave up 3 bases and J gave up 5 bases; unmatched junction bases: 5. The CDR3 runs 14 residues. In DNA form, the CDR3 reads TGCGCCAGCAGCTCACAGGGACTAGCGCACGAGCAGTACTTC. Protein: CASSSQGLAHEQYF.

This clonotype is a singleton in its sample. This rearrangement joins TRBV3-1 to TRBJ2-1, with D perhaps TRBD1 (5 bases). V was pared by 7 bases and J by 2 bases, with 9 bases between. The CDR3 contains 13 residues. From germline, CDR1 is LGHDT and CDR2 YNNKEL (reference sequence). CDR3 sequence: CASKGVPYNEQFF. Here the CDR3 DNA reads TGTGCCAGCAAAGGGGTTCCCTACAATGAGCAGTTCTTC.

The gene calls are TRBV5-1 and TRBJ2-5, with D unresolved. Trimming shortened V by 1 base and J by 2 bases, and 9 bases separated the two germline ends. The CDR3 sequence is 14 residues long. CDR1 SGHRS and CDR2 YFSETQ come from the germline V gene. The DNA for the CDR3 is TGCGCCAGCAGCTTGAACAGAGAACAAGAGACCCAGTACTTC. Protein sequence: CASSLNREQETQYF.

The chain carries TRBV6-6 and TRBJ2-7; 10 positions agree with TRBD2. CDR1 is MNHNY, CDR2 SVGAGI, per germline (reference sequence). The length of the CDR3 is 15 residues. Trimming at V came to 2 bases and at J to 0 bases, leaving 1 base not matched to a gene. CDR3 loop: CASSYRTSGSYEQYF. In DNA, the CDR3 is TGTGCCAGCAGTTACCGGACTAGCGGCTCCTACGAGCAGTACTTC.

The chain couples TRBV6-2 or TRBV6-3 to TRBJ1-5; D is ambiguous. The CDR3 runs to 14 residues. Germline CDR1 is MNHEY and CDR2 is SVGEGT. Trimming removed 2 bases at V and 2 bases at J, with 7 bases between. DNA for the CDR3: TGTGCCAGCAGTTACACTTCCGGCAATCAGCCCCAGCATTTT. This encodes CASSYTSGNQPQHF.

V is TRBV6-1 and J is TRBJ2-1, with 13 bases that match TRBD2. The germline gives CDR1 MNHNS, CDR2 SASEGT. The CDR3 length is 17 residues. V lost 6 bases to trimming and J lost 6 bases; unmatched junction nucleotides: 11. CDR3 in amino acids: CASSPRLAGGHGNEQFF. The CDR3 DNA reads TGTGCCAGCAGCCCTAGACTAGCGGGAGGCCACGGCAATGAGCAGTTCTTC.

The CDR3 DNA reads as TGTGCCAGCAGCTACAGGGTTACTGAAGCTTTCTTT. Its protein is CASSYRVTEAFF. V gene TRBV6-2 or TRBV6-3 combines with J gene TRBJ1-1, with D possibly matching TRBD1 (6 bases). The CDR3 has 12 residues. Deletions cut 6 bases from V and 5 bases from J, with 10 bases between. CDR1 is MNHEY and CDR2 is SVGEGT in the germline V gene.

V and J are TRBV3-1 and TRBJ2-7; no firm D call. The CDR3 covers 16 residues. Germline V gene data show CDR1 as LGHDT and CDR2 as YNNKEL (reference sequence). V was clipped by 4 bases and J by 7 bases, with 23 bases between them. The DNA for the CDR3 is TGTGCCAGCAGCCCAGAGGCCCCTACCGTCCCCGGAGAGCAGTACTTC. Residues: CASSPEAPTVPGEQYF.

This chain joins TRBV18 and TRBJ1-2; 7 bases are a match to TRBD1. CDR1 is KGHSH, CDR2 LQKENI, per germline. The CDR3 spans 15 residues. V was clipped by 3 bases and J by 3 bases; unmatched bases: 7. CDR3 protein: CASSPPQGGYYGYTF. As DNA, the CDR3 is TGTGCCAGCTCACCGCCCCAAGGGGGCTACTATGGCTACACCTTC.